Presented here are 10 T cell receptor beta chains from one specimen sequenced in a study of patients and donors after allogeneic stem cell transplantation. TCRdb analysed the RT-PCR reads with MiXCR anew, one entry per CDR3 protein. The sample records approximately 150,000 distinct CDR3 sequences, roughly 31% being singletons. Sequencing was performed on blood, either unsorted or a sorted T cell fraction (not recorded which). The receptors originated from a human donor who was either an allogeneic HSCT recipient or a stem cell or donor lymphocyte infusion donor (not recorded which). It is not recorded whose cells these are; they may come from a transplant donor.

This chain connects TRBV6-5 to TRBJ2-7; D remains ambiguous. V gave up 4 bases and J gave up 0 bases, with 10 bases separating them. The CDR3 extends over 14 amino acids. The germline gives CDR1 MNHEY, CDR2 SVGAGI. The DNA for the CDR3 is TGTGCCAGCAGTTGGGGATACAACTCCTACGAGCAGTACTTC. Translated, it gives CASSWGYNSYEQYF.

This clonotype turned up a few times. This chain uses TRBV10-3 with TRBJ2-5; either TRBD1 or TRBD2 may fit D (5 bases each). Trimming pared 6 bases from V and 5 bases from J, leaving 16 bases between. From germline, CDR1 is ENHRY and CDR2 SYGVKD. The CDR3 has 14 residues. CDR3 loop: CAISRRGADETQYF. In nucleotides, the CDR3 is TGTGCCATCAGCCGACGAGGGGCGGATGAGACCCAGTACTTC.

V usage is TRBV7-2 and J usage is TRBJ2-5; 8 nucleotides match TRBD1. Germline V lookup: CDR1 SGHTA, CDR2 FQGNSA. J gave up 4 bases and V 4 bases, and 5 bases lay outside the gene matches. The CDR3 sequence is 14 residues long. Here the CDR3 DNA reads TGTGCCAGCAGCTCAGACAGGGGAGCAGAGACCCAGTACTTC. Its translation is CASSSDRGAETQYF.

This clonotype was seen only a few times. The J gene is TRBJ2-2, the V gene TRBV5-1; 7 positions agree with TRBD1. Germline CDR1 reads SGHRS; CDR2 reads YFSETQ. The CDR3 contains 16 residues. After removal of 3 bases from V and 5 bases from J, the junction contained 10 bases not matched to a gene. CDR3 sequence (DNA): TGCGCCAGCAGCTCCAGGGACAGCCCGAGGACCGGGGAGCTGTTTTTT. This sequence encodes CASSSRDSPRTGELFF. Using reference TRBV5-1 and TRBJ2-2 for the parts outside the CDR3, the full variable domain is KAGVTQTPRYLIKTRGQQVTLSCSPISGHRSVSWYQQTPGQGLQFLFEYFSETQRNKGNFPGRFSGRQFSNSRSEMNVSTLELGDSALYLCASSSRDSPRTGELFFGEGSRLTVL.

The gene calls are TRBV4-1 and TRBJ2-7, with unresolved D. V was trimmed by 0 bases and J by 6 bases, leaving 9 bases between them. CDR1 is MGHRA and CDR2 is YSYEKL in the germline V gene. CDR3 length: 13 amino acids. The DNA for the CDR3 is TGCGCCAGCAGCCAAGATCCCCATATCGAGCAGTACTTC. Translating it yields CASSQDPHIEQYF.

This clonotype was seen many times. This chain links TRBV6-5 with TRBJ1-6; D gene uncertain. Trimming shortened V by 2 bases and J by 4 bases, and 6 bases separated the two germline ends. CDR3 length: 14 residues. Germline V gives CDR1 MNHEY, CDR2 SVGAGI. CDR3 sequence: CASSYVEYNSPLHF. Written as DNA, the CDR3 is TGTGCCAGCAGTTACGTAGAATATAATTCACCCCTCCACTTT.

V and J are TRBV10-3 and TRBJ2-5; the match to TRBD2 covers 8 bases. J gave up 1 base and V 10 bases, and 2 bases lay outside the gene matches. The CDR3 contains 12 residues. In germline, CDR1 is ENHRY, CDR2 SYGVKD. CDR3 loop: CATSGPQETQYF. CDR3 DNA: TGTGCCACTAGCGGGCCCCAAGAGACCCAGTACTTC.

This clonotype was recorded at least ten times. The J gene is TRBJ1-4, the V gene TRBV4-3, with a possible D match to TRBD1 (5 bases). Germline CDR1 LGHNA, CDR2 YSLEER. Trimming took 2 bases from V and 10 from J, leaving 17 bases between them. CDR3 length equals 15 residues. CDR3 residues: CASSQSLGEYGKLFF. In DNA, the CDR3 is TGCGCCAGCAGCCAATCGTTGGGGGAATACGGAAAACTGTTTTTT.

The CDR3 region has the DNA TGCGCCAGCAGCCCGGGTTCAAGCACTGAAGCTTTCTTT. The encoded protein is CASSPGSSTEAFF. V gene TRBV5-1 combines with J gene TRBJ1-1; D not resolved. CDR1 and CDR2 from the germline V gene are SGHRS and YFSETQ. The V and J ends lost 4 bases and 4 bases respectively, with 11 bases between them. CDR3 length: 13 residues.

The table lists this clonotype with a few counts. The rearrangement links TRBV27 to TRBJ2-7, with D perhaps given as TRBD1 or TRBD2 (6 bases each). CDR1 is MNHEY and CDR2 is SMNVEV in the germline V gene (reference sequence). The CDR3 has 15 amino acids. V lost 5 bases to trimming and J lost 4 bases, with 18 bases between them. The CDR3 loop reads CASSRGGTLSYEQYF. CDR3 DNA: TGTGCCAGCAGTCGCGGCGGGACACTCTCTTACGAGCAGTACTTC.